This T cell receptor (beta chain) was observed in a study of human T cells and chemical hapten exposure. Whole-study results and caveats: There was no change with DPC sensitization in TCRs above 1 in 1000 frequency.

TCRdb used MiXCR to reprocess the RACE reads, holding one entry per CDR3 protein. There are 65,000 to 95,000 distinct CDR3 sequences in the sample; about 9.2% occur only once, and less than 2% lies in the top ten. The CDR3 loop spans 12 amino acids. Germline V gives CDR1 SEHNR, CDR2 FQNEAQ (reference sequence). V gave up 6 bases and J gave up 5 bases, with 11 bases separating them. Time point here: healthy volunteer bleed at 6 weeks. The starting material, unfractionated whole blood, was used for total RNA extraction. This clonotype has only a few counts. Its antigen remains unknown. The receptor comes from a female donor in good health. Some clones in this sample may be carry-over from other donors' samples. Sequenced sample: whole blood. The chain recombines TRBV7-9 with TRBJ2-7; perhaps TRBD1 as D (5 bases). The CDR3 region is CASSTGHNEQYF. The CDR3 DNA is TGTGCCAGCAGTACCGGACACAACGAGCAGTACTTC.